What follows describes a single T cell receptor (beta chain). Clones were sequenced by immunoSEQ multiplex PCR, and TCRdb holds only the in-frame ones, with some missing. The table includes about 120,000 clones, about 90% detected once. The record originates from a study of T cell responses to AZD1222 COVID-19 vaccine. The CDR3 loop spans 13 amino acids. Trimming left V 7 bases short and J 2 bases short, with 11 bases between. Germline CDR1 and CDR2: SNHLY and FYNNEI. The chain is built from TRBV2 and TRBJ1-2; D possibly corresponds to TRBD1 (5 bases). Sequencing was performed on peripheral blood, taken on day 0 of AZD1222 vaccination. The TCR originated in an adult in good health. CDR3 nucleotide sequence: TGTGCCAGCACCCTGACAGTAAACTATGGCTACACCTTC. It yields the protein CASTLTVNYGYTF.